This is a list of T cell receptor beta chains from one sample in a study of blood T cell repertoires in COVID-19. Profiling relied on immunoSEQ multiplex PCR, and the TCRdb table lists in-frame clones only, not all of them. The top ten hold around 1% of the sample, which has 250,000 to 300,000 clones, nearly 90% seen once. The sequenced sample was PBMCs or T cells enriched from blood (not recorded which). These TCRs come from a woman between 25 and 40 years old who had recovered from COVID-19. CDR3s include the opening cysteine and the closing phenylalanine or tryptophan. D genes are given only for firm matches. The size entry is marked missing in some rows and otherwise reads once, few, many or a size class.

TRBD2,-,TRBJ2-1,TRBV11-3,TGTGCCAGCAGTCGAAAGGCGGGGGGCTACAATGAGCAGTTCTTC,CASSRKAGGYNEQFF
-,-,TRBJ2-2,TRBV9,TGTGCCAGCAGCGTAGAAGAGGGGGAGAACACCGGGGAGCTGTTTTTT,CASSVEEGENTGELFF
-,-,TRBJ2-3,TRBV5-1,TGCGCCAGCAGCTTGGGAGGGGGGGCTCGCACAGATACGCAGTATTTT,CASSLGGGARTDTQYF
TRBD1,-,TRBJ2-5,TRBV25-1,TGTGCCACCGCCGGACAGGATACTCAAGAGACCCAGTACTTC,CATAGQDTQETQYF
-,-,TRBJ2-2,TRBV24-1,TGTGCCACCAGTGATTTTTCCGCGACGAACACCGGGGAGCTGTTTTTT,CATSDFSATNTGELFF
-,-,TRBJ1-3,TRBV2,TGTGCCAGCAGTGTCAGGGAGGGAGGAAACACCATATATTTT,CASSVREGGNTIYF
-,-,TRBJ2-7,TRBV11-2,TGTGCCAGCAGCGTAGTTCCCCAAGCTAGCTACGAGCAGTACTTC,CASSVVPQASYEQYF
TRBD2,-,TRBJ2-7,TRBV6-4,TGTGCCAGCAGTGAGGGGCCGTCGGGGGGTTACGAGCAGTACTTC,CASSEGPSGGYEQYF
TRBD1,-,TRBJ2-7,TRBV29-1,TGCAGCGGTATCGTTTCCCCCTCCGGGACAGGGAATTCCTACGAGCAGTACTTC,CSGIVSPSGTGNSYEQYF
-,-,TRBJ1-2,TRBV5-1,TGCGCCAGCAGCTTGGCCCAAAACAGGGCATATGGCTACACCTTC,CASSLAQNRAYGYTF
TRBD1,once,TRBJ1-1,TRBV7-9,TGTGCCAGCCAATTTCCCGGGACAGACACTGAAGCTTTCTTT,CASQFPGTDTEAFF
TRBD1,-,TRBJ2-6,TRBV2,TGTGCCAGCAGCGGGACAGGTTCTCCCTCTCTCTCTGGGGCCAACGTCCTGACTTTC,CASSGTGSPSLSGANVLTF
-,-,TRBJ1-4,TRBV28,TGTGCCAGCAGTTTAAGGCCCTCCAACTATGGGGCAAAACTGTTTTTT,CASSLRPSNYGAKLFF
-,-,TRBJ1-2,TRBV4-2,TGTGCCAGCAGCTACTCGGAACAACGGACATACCGTGGAGCTGGTGGCTACACCTTC,CASSYSEQRTYRGAGGYTF
-,-,TRBJ1-2,TRBV7-9,TGTGCCAGCAGCCCCCGATTTGAGAGCTTATCTAACTATGGCTACACCTTC,CASSPRFESLSNYGYTF
-,-,TRBJ1-4,TRBV12-2,TGTGCAAGAAGATTAGGGGTCCGACTGTTTTTT,CARRLGVRLFF
TRBD1,-,TRBJ1-4,TRBV6-5,TGTGCCAGCAGGGTCGGGACAGAGAATGAAAAACTGTTTTTT,CASRVGTENEKLFF
TRBD2,once,TRBJ2-5,TRBV5-1,TGCGCCAGCAGCTCGGGGACTAGCGGGGAGACCCAGTACTTC,CASSSGTSGETQYF
TRBD1,-,TRBJ1-6,TRBV5-1,TGCGCCAGCAGCTTGCGGACCGGGACAGGGGCGAATTCTTCACCCCTCCACTTT,CASSLRTGTGANSSPLHF
TRBD1,few,TRBJ1-1,TRBV2,TGTGCCAGCAGCGCATACCCGACAGGGGACTTTAAAACACATGAAGCTTTCTTT,CASSAYPTGDFKTHEAFF
TRBD1,-,TRBJ2-2,TRBV19,TGTGCCAGTAGCCGGACAGGGGGTAACACCGGGGAGCTGTTTTTT,CASSRTGGNTGELFF
-,-,TRBJ1-2,TRBV7-9,TGTGCCAGCAGCTTAAGGTCGCGGCAGGGAACCTATGGCTACACCTTC,CASSLRSRQGTYGYTF
TRBD1,-,TRBJ2-2,TRBV6-6,TGTGCCAGCAGTCCGGGACAGGGGGCCCGGGAGCTGTTTTTT,CASSPGQGARELFF
TRBD2,-,TRBJ2-1,TRBV4-3,TGCGCCAGCAGCCAAGATAACGGGGAGGGCCATGAGCAGTTCTTC,CASSQDNGEGHEQFF
-,-,TRBJ1-1,TRBV14,TGTGCCAGCAGCCAAGGGGGTTGGGGGCGTGCTGAAGCTTTCTTT,CASSQGGWGRAEAFF
-,few,TRBJ2-2,TRBV28,TGTGCCAGCAGTTTATTTCGGGGTTCCGGGGAGCTGTTTTTT,CASSLFRGSGELFF
-,-,TRBJ2-1,TRBV11-2,TGTGCCAGCAGCTTTACTAGGAATGAGCAGTTCTTC,CASSFTRNEQFF
-,-,TRBJ1-2,TRBV7-3,TGTGCCAGCAGCTTAACAGGGGGAGCACTTTACTATGGCTACACCTTC,CASSLTGGALYYGYTF
TRBD2,-,TRBJ2-3,TRBV27,TGTGCCAGCAGTCTCTTCGCGGAGCGGGGGACAGATACGCAGTATTTT,CASSLFAERGTDTQYF
-,-,TRBJ1-2,TRBV4-2,TGTGCCAGCAGCCAAGCCTTTCAGGGTGGCTATGGCTACACCTTC,CASSQAFQGGYGYTF
TRBD1,few,TRBJ1-2,TRBV28,TGTGCCAGCAGTTTAATAGGGGGCCTAGGAAACTATGGCTACACCTTC,CASSLIGGLGNYGYTF
-,-,TRBJ1-2,TRBV14,TGTGCCAGCAGCCCGACAGACACCATCTATGGCTACACCTTC,CASSPTDTIYGYTF
TRBD2,-,TRBJ2-3,TRBV7-2,TGTGCCAGCAGCTTACAGCGGGGCCCCACAGATACGCAGTATTTT,CASSLQRGPTDTQYF
-,-,TRBJ2-1,TRBV12-3/TRBV12-4,TGTGCCAGCAGAACGGACAGCCCCTCTCAGCAGTTCTTC,CASRTDSPSQQFF
TRBD1,-,TRBJ1-2,TRBV5-6,TGTGCCAGCAGCAACCAGGGGGTTCTTGGCTACACCTTC,CASSNQGVLGYTF
TRBD1,few,TRBJ1-1,TRBV6-5,TGTGCCAGCAGTTGGACGGGGACAGTGAACACTGAAGCTTTCTTT,CASSWTGTVNTEAFF
TRBD2,-,TRBJ2-7,TRBV6-6,TGTGCCAGCAGCGGGGGGTCTACCTACGAGCAGTACTTC,CASSGGSTYEQYF
-,-,TRBJ2-1,TRBV6-2/TRBV6-3,TGTGCCAGCAGCTCGTTGCGGCCATCCTACAATGAGCAGTTCTTC,CASSSLRPSYNEQFF
TRBD1,once,TRBJ2-7,TRBV7-2,TGTGCCAGCAGCTTACAAAGTCAGTCGGACAGGGCGGAAAGGGACTTC,CASSLQSQSDRAERDF
-,-,TRBJ2-1,TRBV27,TGTGCCAGCAGTTTATACAGGAACTCCTACAATGAGCAGTTCTTC,CASSLYRNSYNEQFF
TRBD1,once,TRBJ1-1,TRBV18,TGTGCCAGCTCACCTCAATACATGGACAGGGAAGGCACTGAAGCTTTCTTT,CASSPQYMDREGTEAFF
-,few,TRBJ2-7,TRBV2,TGTGCCAGCAGTGCTACCTACGAGCAGTACTTC,CASSATYEQYF
-,-,TRBJ1-6,TRBV6-6,TGTGCCAGCAGTTACGAACTACCCCCTTTACTCCACTTT,CASSYELPPLLHF
-,-,TRBJ1-4,TRBV19,TGTGCCAGTACCAGCTTCGGGGGGGCGAGGGAAAAACTGTTTTTT,CASTSFGGAREKLFF
-,-,TRBJ1-2,TRBV10-3,TGTGCCATCAGTGAAGCTGGCTACACCTTC,CAISEAGYTF
-,few,TRBJ1-2,TRBV2,TGTGCCAGCAGTGACAGTGCTGGCTATGGCTACACCTTC,CASSDSAGYGYTF
-,-,TRBJ2-4,TRBV7-3,TGTGCCAGCAGCTCTATAACAGGGTCAGGCATTCAGTACTTC,CASSSITGSGIQYF
TRBD1,-,TRBJ1-2,TRBV5-4,TGTGCCAGCAGGAGAGGAGATTCGGGACAGACCATGAACTATGGCTACACCTTC,CASRRGDSGQTMNYGYTF
-,-,TRBJ1-6,TRBV21-1,TGTGCCAGCAGCAAAGCAATTGGGGGGGATTCACCCCTCCACTTT,CASSKAIGGDSPLHF
-,-,TRBJ1-6,TRBV6-1,TGTGCCAGCAGTGAATCCGGAGGTTTCCTGACACCCCTCCACTTT,CASSESGGFLTPLHF
-,-,TRBJ1-1,TRBV7-9,TGTGCCAGCGGTGAGACAGACTCTTGGAACACTGAAGCTTTCTTT,CASGETDSWNTEAFF
-,-,TRBJ1-1,TRBV5-1,TGCGCCAGCAGCTTGGTTAGTTCGAACACTGAAGCTTTCTTT,CASSLVSSNTEAFF
TRBD2,-,TRBJ2-2,TRBV3-1/TRBV3-2,TGTGCCAGCAGCCAAGCCGGGGGGGGCACCGGGGAGCTGTTTTTT,CASSQAGGGTGELFF
-,-,TRBJ1-3,TRBV7-7,TGTGCTAGCAGCCACGCGGGGAGCTCGGGAGGAAACACCATATATTTT,CASSHAGSSGGNTIYF
-,-,TRBJ1-2,TRBV4-3,TGCGCCAGCAGCCAAGATGGCGCGGCCGGAGGCTACACCTTC,CASSQDGAAGGYTF
-,-,TRBJ1-1,TRBV15,TGTGCCACCAGCACCCCCGGGGGGCTCGGCAGCACTGAAGCTTTCTTT,CATSTPGGLGSTEAFF
TRBD1,-,TRBJ2-7,TRBV4-1,TGCGCCAGCAGCCAAGACCCGGGACAGGGAACCTACGAGCAGTACTTC,CASSQDPGQGTYEQYF
-,-,TRBJ1-6,TRBV5-1,TGCGCCAGCAGCTTCTGGTTTGGAGAGTCGAATTCACCCCTCCACTTT,CASSFWFGESNSPLHF
TRBD1,-,TRBJ1-4,TRBV7-2,TGTGCCAGCAGCCTGGACAGGATAATCACTAATGAAAAACTGTTTTTT,CASSLDRIITNEKLFF